This is a list of T cell receptor beta chains from one sample in a study of identifying expanded T cells in peripheral blood. Measured with immunoSEQ multiplex PCR; TCRdb has only the in-frame clones, and not every one. The sample includes around 100,000 clones, over 80% of them seen just once. The specimen was blood. Source of these receptors: a person aged 18 to 75 in good health. Both conserved end residues are part of each CDR3. D genes are given only for firm matches. Size is stated for part of the rows, as once, few or many counts, or as a class when the clone is expanded.

d_call: NA
clone_size: NA
j_call: TRBJ2-1
v_call: TRBV19
cdr3_nt: TGTGCCAGTAGCGTGGGTTTTGGTCTCTATGAGCAGTTCTTC
cdr3_aa: CASSVGFGLYEQFF

d_call: NA
clone_size: NA
j_call: TRBJ2-1
v_call: TRBV7-7
cdr3_nt: TGTGCCAGCAGCTCCACCGGGACCACCGAGCAGTTCTTC
cdr3_aa: CASSSTGTTEQFF

d_call: NA
clone_size: once
j_call: TRBJ2-5
v_call: TRBV10-1
cdr3_nt: TGCGCCAGCAGTGAAGGACAACAGCAAGAGACCCAGTACTTC
cdr3_aa: CASSEGQQQETQYF

d_call: TRBD1
clone_size: NA
j_call: TRBJ2-1
v_call: TRBV10-1
cdr3_nt: TGCGCCAGCAGTGAGGGGGGACAGGGGGCAGATGAGCAGTTCTTC
cdr3_aa: CASSEGGQGADEQFF

d_call: NA
clone_size: NA
j_call: TRBJ2-1
v_call: TRBV6-5
cdr3_nt: TGTGCCAGCAGTAGGGGATTTGGCAATGAGCAGTTCTTC
cdr3_aa: CASSRGFGNEQFF

d_call: NA
clone_size: NA
j_call: TRBJ1-1
v_call: TRBV19
cdr3_nt: TGTGCCAGTAGCCCGACGGTGTTAAACACTGAAGCTTTCTTT
cdr3_aa: CASSPTVLNTEAFF

d_call: NA
clone_size: NA
j_call: TRBJ2-2
v_call: TRBV5-1
cdr3_nt: TGCGCCAGCAGCGACACCGGGGAGCTGTTTTTT
cdr3_aa: CASSDTGELFF

d_call: NA
clone_size: NA
j_call: TRBJ1-3
v_call: TRBV5-5
cdr3_nt: TGTGCCAGCAGCACAGGGACGTCCTCTGGAAACACCATATATTTT
cdr3_aa: CASSTGTSSGNTIYF

d_call: NA
clone_size: NA
j_call: TRBJ2-1
v_call: TRBV9
cdr3_nt: TGTGCCAGCAGCCCGCCCGGGGCAGGGAGCTCCTACAATGAGCAGTTCTTC
cdr3_aa: CASSPPGAGSSYNEQFF

d_call: TRBD1
clone_size: NA
j_call: TRBJ2-1
v_call: TRBV19
cdr3_nt: TGTGCCAGTAGTATGGCCGACAGGGGAGTGGGCAATGAGCAGTTCTTC
cdr3_aa: CASSMADRGVGNEQFF

d_call: NA
clone_size: NA
j_call: TRBJ1-1
v_call: TRBV7-2
cdr3_nt: TGTGCCAGCAGCTTAGGGGTGGGCACTGAAGCTTTCTTT
cdr3_aa: CASSLGVGTEAFF

d_call: TRBD1
clone_size: NA
j_call: TRBJ1-1
v_call: TRBV6-6
cdr3_nt: TGTGCCAGCACCACCGGACAGGGGCGTAGTACTGAAGCTTTCTTT
cdr3_aa: CASTTGQGRSTEAFF